This T cell receptor beta chain originates from a study of T cells in Graves' hyperthyroidism and ophthalmopathy. Study at large: Sampling of peripheral blood happened at initial diagnosis, prior to any treatment. Overall study results and limits: Ophthalmopathy was told apart from stable hyperthyroidism by a 13 V-J model.

With regard to this clonotype: The antigen remains undetermined.

Under 3 months was the duration of disease in ophthalmopathy patients, who also had a Clinical Activity Score of at least 3 and a NOSPECS grade of at least 4. RNA transcripts were the template for amplifying TCR beta CDR3 regions. The TCR CDR3 was amplified in a first-round RT-PCR using the HTBI primer set. TCRdb called the multiplex PCR reads again in MiXCR, with one record for every CDR3 protein. The table lists about 380,000 distinct CDR3 sequences, 15% to 20% of them singletons. This clonotype was sampled from a man in his late teens or twenties with Graves' ophthalmopathy. Sequencing was done on a sample of blood.

CDR3 bases: TGTGCCAGCAGAAAACTAGCGGGAGTTTACAATGAGCAGTTCTTC. This codes for CASRKLAGVYNEQFF. This chain connects TRBV27 to TRBJ2-1, with 11 bases lining up with TRBD2. Trimming removed 6 bases from V and 4 bases from J; junction bases left unmatched: 5. Germline-derived CDR1 and CDR2 are MNHEY and SMNVEV (reference sequence). This CDR3 is built from 15 residues.